Following are 30 T cell receptor beta chains from one sample sequenced in a study of regulatory T cells in long-lasting Graves disease. This sample's time point: persistent/refractory GD, antithyroid drugs over 5 years with positive TRAb. PBMCs were the source of the RNA used for TCR sequencing. Construction of TCR beta libraries relied on iRepertoire HTBI primers and on Arm-PCR targeting CDR3 regions. TCRdb re-derived calls from the multiplex PCR reads in MiXCR, one entry per CDR3 protein. The sample includes about 470,000 distinct CDR3 sequences, 20% of them seen just once. The starting material was peripheral blood mononuclear cells (PBMCs), obtained when the disease was refractory, from a patient treated with antithyroid drugs. The source of these receptors is a female donor with Graves disease.

This clonotype was seen at least ten times. V usage is TRBV11-2 and J usage is TRBJ2-5; D possibly corresponds to TRBD2 (5 bases). Germline assignment: CDR1 SGHAT and CDR2 FQNNGV. This CDR3 spans 16 amino acids. The V end lost 8 bases, the J end lost 0 bases, and 19 bases lay between the germline ends. CDR3 sequence reads: CASRPAGLPYQETQYF. CDR3 coding DNA: TGTGCCAGCCGGCCCGCAGGACTCCCCTACCAAGAGACCCAGTACTTC.

This clonotype was counted a few times. The chain couples TRBV7-9 to TRBJ2-7; weak D call: TRBD1 (5 bases). CDR1 SEHNR and CDR2 FQNEAQ come from the germline V gene (reference sequence). This CDR3 has 13 amino acids. The V end lost 1 base, the J end lost 7 bases, and 11 bases lay between the germline ends. CDR3 nucleotides: TGTGCCAGCAGCTTAGGGCCCAGGGTAGAGCAGTACTTC. Its translation: CASSLGPRVEQYF.

The sample holds many counts of this clonotype. The chain combines TRBV6-1 with TRBJ2-5; 10 positions agree with TRBD2. Germline CDR1 MNHNS, CDR2 SASEGT. There are 16 residues in the CDR3. Trimming cost V 6 bases and J 5 bases; bases outside gene matches: 12. The CDR3 bases are TGTGCCAGCAGACGCGGACTAGCGGACGTTTATGAGACCCAGTACTTC. Protein sequence: CASRRGLADVYETQYF.

The chain combines TRBV6-1 with TRBJ2-1; the match to TRBD2 covers 8 bases. This CDR3 comprises 18 residues. Germline loops: CDR1 MNHNS, CDR2 SASEGT. The junction had 9 bases not matched to a gene; V was cut back by 2 bases and J by 0 bases. The CDR3 DNA reads TGTGCCAGCAGTGAATATCTAGCGGGCGGCAGCTCCTACAATGAGCAGTTCTTC. Its protein product is CASSEYLAGGSSYNEQFF.

The chain uses TRBV7-2 and TRBJ1-5; no reliable D call. Germline CDR1 is SGHTA and CDR2 is FQGNSA. V was trimmed by 4 bases and J by 0 bases, leaving 19 bases between them. The CDR3 contains 18 residues. The CDR3: CTSSSREGVRRSNQPQHF. The CDR3 nucleotides read TGTACCAGCAGCTCCCGCGAGGGCGTTCGACGTAGCAATCAGCCCCAGCATTTT.

Ten or more counts support this clonotype. The chain links TRBV18 to TRBJ1-1; possibly TRBD1 for D (5 bases). V was cut by 3 bases and J by 4 bases, with 12 bases left in between. Germline-derived CDR1 and CDR2 are KGHSH and LQKENI. This CDR3 spans 14 amino acids. CDR3 protein: CASSPLTDSTEAFF. As DNA, the CDR3 is TGTGCCAGCTCACCCCTAACTGACAGCACTGAAGCTTTCTTT.

In its sample, this clonotype was seen a few times. The V call is TRBV10-1, the J call TRBJ2-2; TRBD1 might be the D (5 bases). Germline V gene data show CDR1 as WNHNN and CDR2 as SYGVQD (reference sequence). V gave up 0 bases and J gave up 4 bases, with 12 bases separating them. This CDR3 has 16 residues. DNA for the CDR3: TGCGCCAGCAGTGAGTCTGAGACAGTCATCACCGGGGAGCTGTTTTTT. It yields the protein CASSESETVITGELFF.

At least ten counts were recorded for this clonotype. This rearrangement joins TRBV6-1 to TRBJ2-7; D is perhaps TRBD2 (5 bases). Germline-derived CDR1 and CDR2 are MNHNS and SASEGT. The length of the CDR3 is 13 residues. With 6 bases removed from V and 1 base from J, the gap between germline ends came to 10 bases. Here the CDR3 DNA reads TGTGCCAGCAGGCCCGGGATGTCCTACGAGCAGTACTTC. This sequence encodes CASRPGMSYEQYF.

The chain recombines TRBV29-1 with TRBJ2-7, with D unresolved. The CDR3 covers 11 residues. The V and J ends lost 3 bases and 7 bases respectively, with 10 bases between them. CDR1 is SQVTM, CDR2 ANQGSEA, per germline. Here the CDR3 DNA reads TGCAGCGTTGACAACGGGTGGGAGCAGTACTTC. This sequence encodes CSVDNGWEQYF.

This clonotype has more than one count but fewer than ten. The chain carries TRBV30 and TRBJ1-3, with TRBD1 matching over 7 bases. CDR1 and CDR2 from the germline V gene are GTSNPN and SVGIG (reference sequence). With 4 bases clipped from V and 4 bases from J, the junction kept 4 bases outside the gene matches. The length of the CDR3 is 13 residues. DNA for the CDR3: TGTGCCTGGAATGAAGGGGGCGGAAACACCATATATTTT. The encoded protein is CAWNEGGGNTIYF.

The chain employs TRBV7-9 and TRBJ1-2, with D tentatively TRBD1 (5 bases). The CDR3 contains 12 residues. Germline V gene sequence: CDR1 SEHNR, CDR2 FQNEAQ (reference sequence). The germline V and J ends were trimmed by 5 bases and 8 bases, with 12 bases remaining between them. CDR3 region: CASSGTLRGYTF. CDR3 nucleotide sequence: TGTGCCAGCAGCGGGACCCTGCGGGGCTACACCTTC. Complete variable domain (other parts from reference TRBV7-9 and TRBJ1-2): DTGVSQNPRHKITKRGQNVTFRCDPISEHNRLYWYRQTLGQGPEFLTYFQNEAQLEKSRLLSDRFSAERPKGSFSTLEIQRTEQGDSAMYLCASSGTLRGYTFGSGTRLTVV.

In its sample, this clonotype was seen a few times. V gene TRBV5-1 combines with J gene TRBJ2-3; 11 positions match TRBD1. This CDR3 has 16 amino acids. The germline CDR1 and CDR2 sequences are SGHRS and YFSETQ. The ends lost 4 bases at V and 5 bases at J; junction bases unmatched: 9. Here the CDR3 reads CASSGQDRGLRDTQYF. The CDR3 nucleotides read TGCGCCAGCAGCGGACAGGACAGGGGGCTTAGAGATACGCAGTATTTT. The full variable domain, with the rest looked up from reference TRBV5-1 and TRBJ2-3, is KAGVTQTPRYLIKTRGQQVTLSCSPISGHRSVSWYQQTPGQGLQFLFEYFSETQRNKGNFPGRFSGRQFSNSRSEMNVSTLELGDSALYLCASSGQDRGLRDTQYFGPGTRLTVL.

The chain joins TRBV29-1 to TRBJ2-1; 11 bases match TRBD2. After removal of 4 bases from V and 2 bases from J, the junction contained 10 bases not matched to a gene. The length of the CDR3 is 17 residues. Germline lookup yields CDR1 SQVTM and CDR2 ANQGSEA. This CDR3 is CSVGLLAGGAPYNEQFF. Written as DNA, the CDR3 is TGCAGCGTTGGGCTTCTAGCGGGAGGTGCCCCCTACAATGAGCAGTTCTTC.

The chain joins TRBV20-1 to TRBJ1-1; TRBD1 aligns across 8 bases. Looked up from germline, CDR1 is DFQATT and CDR2 is SNEGSKA (reference sequence). The CDR3 runs 15 residues. V lost 5 bases, J lost 6 bases, and 14 bases stayed unmatched. The CDR3 protein is CSALRQGRQHAEAFF. The CDR3 DNA reads as TGCAGTGCTCTCCGACAGGGGCGACAGCACGCTGAAGCTTTCTTT.

The sample holds one count of this clonotype. This clone may be a read error of a much larger clone one base away. The chain has TRBV29-1 and TRBJ2-2, with D perhaps TRBD1 (7 bases). Trimming took 1 base from V and 0 from J, leaving 9 bases between them. CDR1 and CDR2 from the germline V gene are SQVTM and ANQGSEA. The CDR3 length is 15 residues. CDR3 in DNA: TGCAGCGTTGAAGGCGGGACAGCGAACACCGGGGAGCTGTTTTTT. It translates to CSVEGGTANTGELFF.

This clonotype came up many times. For the CDR3, the DNA is TGTGCCAGCACCCCCCGAGGGGCGATCTATGGCTACACCTTC. Protein: CASTPRGAIYGYTF. This chain links TRBV28 with TRBJ1-2; D perhaps matches TRBD1 (5 bases). This CDR3 spans 14 amino acids. V lost 7 bases, J lost 4 bases, and 16 bases lay in between. Germline CDR1 and CDR2: MDHEN and SYDVKM.

This clonotype has ten or more counts. The chain is built from TRBV28 and TRBJ1-2; D call uncertain. This CDR3 region has 12 residues. Trimming cost V 6 bases and J 9 bases, with 14 bases left between them. Germline V gene sequence: CDR1 MDHEN, CDR2 SYDVKM. This CDR3 is CASRHPGSSYTF. The CDR3 bases are TGTGCCAGCAGACACCCCGGGTCAAGCTACACCTTC.

This sequence joins TRBV7-3 and TRBJ2-1; 9 nucleotides line up with TRBD2. This CDR3 is 15 amino acids long. V trimming: 5 bases; J trimming: 2 bases; junction bases outside the gene matches: 4. The germline V gene has CDR1 SGHTA and CDR2 FQGTGA. This CDR3 reads CASSPLAGAYNEQFF. In DNA form, the CDR3 reads TGTGCCAGCAGCCCATTAGCGGGAGCCTACAATGAGCAGTTCTTC.

About this clonotype itself: A much larger clone differs from this one at a single base, so this may be a read error. J is TRBJ1-2 and V is TRBV3-1; D perhaps matches TRBD1 (5 bases). The CDR3 has 13 residues. Trimming stripped 8 bases from V and 5 bases from J, with 15 bases between. The germline V gene has CDR1 LGHDT and CDR2 YNNKEL (reference sequence). CDR3 amino acids: CASGGGRSYGYTF. CDR3 coding DNA: TGTGCCAGCGGCGGGGGACGGAGTTATGGCTACACCTTC.

This clonotype was seen ten or more times. J is TRBJ2-5 and V is TRBV2; D might be TRBD1 (6 bases). This CDR3 spans 12 amino acids. CDR1 is SNHLY, CDR2 FYNNEI, per germline. V lost 3 bases and J 5 bases, leaving 7 bases between the germline ends. CDR3 sequence: CASSDQGETQYF. The DNA for the CDR3 is TGTGCCAGCAGTGACCAGGGGGAGACCCAGTACTTC.

This clonotype came up once. The CDR3 reads CAWSLSGRRFF. CDR3 DNA sequence: TGTGCCTGGTCCCTCAGCGGGAGAAGGTTCTTC. The chain employs TRBV30 and TRBJ2-1; 8 bases agree with TRBD2. This CDR3 spans 11 amino acids. J gave up 15 bases and V 5 bases, and 9 bases lay outside the gene matches. Germline V gives CDR1 GTSNPN, CDR2 SVGIG (reference sequence).

This clonotype was seen a few times. The chain combines TRBV5-1 with TRBJ2-5; D gene uncertain. Germline V gives CDR1 SGHRS, CDR2 YFSETQ. The CDR3 is 14 amino acids. V lost 4 bases and J 5 bases, leaving 15 bases between the germline ends. CDR3 residues: CASSPYVDVETQYF. CDR3 in DNA: TGCGCCAGCAGCCCATATGTGGACGTCGAGACCCAGTACTTC.

For this clonotype: This may stem from a read error, because a much larger clone lies one nucleotide away. This chain joins TRBV2 and TRBJ2-7, with D tentatively TRBD1 (5 bases). The CDR3 totals 13 residues. Germline CDR1 reads SNHLY; CDR2 reads FYNNEI. In DNA, the CDR3 is TGTGCCAGCAGTGTTATCAGGGCGTACGAGCAGCACTTC. Its protein product is CASSVIRAYEQHF.

This clonotype was detected ten times or more. V gene TRBV12-3 or TRBV12-4 combines with J gene TRBJ1-1; D is unclear. Trimming shortened V by 5 bases and J by 11 bases, and 12 bases separated the two germline ends. CDR3 size: 11 residues. In nucleotides, the CDR3 is TGTGCCAGCAGTCTTACCGCTCAGGCTTTCTTT. This codes for CASSLTAQAFF.

The genes are TRBV5-4 and TRBJ2-7; 9 bases fit TRBD1. Germline V gives CDR1 SGHNT, CDR2 YYREEE (reference sequence). V shed 0 bases, J shed 1 base, and the junction held 5 bases outside the gene matches. This CDR3 contains 16 residues. Here the CDR3 reads CASSLDGQGKSYEQYF. The CDR3 nucleotides read TGTGCCAGCAGCTTGGACGGACAGGGGAAATCCTACGAGCAGTACTTC.

This clonotype was observed many times. This sequence joins TRBV7-9 and TRBJ2-5, with TRBD2 identical over 11 bases. V trimming: 5 bases; J trimming: 2 bases; junction bases outside the gene matches: 1. Germline lookup yields CDR1 SEHNR and CDR2 FQNEAQ (reference sequence). There are 14 residues in the CDR3. The CDR3 sequence is CASSPSGRQETQYF. CDR3 coding DNA: TGTGCCAGCAGCCCTAGCGGGAGGCAAGAGACCCAGTACTTC.

J is TRBJ2-2 and V is TRBV27; the match to TRBD2 covers 10 bases. The germline gives CDR1 MNHEY, CDR2 SMNVEV (reference sequence). Trimming at V came to 6 bases and at J to 5 bases, leaving 9 bases not matched to a gene. The CDR3 is made up of 16 amino acids. The CDR3 loop is CASSWASGRPTGELFF. In DNA, the CDR3 is TGTGCCAGCAGCTGGGCTAGCGGGAGACCGACCGGGGAGCTGTTTTTT.

This clonotype has more than one count but fewer than ten. The rearrangement links TRBV19 to TRBJ2-7; possibly TRBD2 for D (6 bases). Germline CDR1 LNHDA, CDR2 SQIVND (reference sequence). Trimming shortened V by 4 bases and J by 5 bases, and 21 bases separated the two germline ends. The CDR3 loop spans 16 amino acids. DNA for the CDR3: TGTGCCAGTAGTAAGGAGGCCGGCCGACCGGGGGACGAGCAGTACTTC. Translated: CASSKEAGRPGDEQYF.

The chain combines TRBV20-1 with TRBJ2-7; 9 nucleotides align to TRBD1. This CDR3 contains 14 residues. The V segment lost 5 bases and the J segment 3 bases; nucleotides outside the gene matches: 8. Germline CDR1 and CDR2: DFQATT and SNEGSKA (reference sequence). CDR3 region: CSAFADRGNYEQYF. The CDR3 nucleotides read TGCAGTGCTTTTGCGGACAGGGGAAACTACGAGCAGTACTTC.

This clonotype was detected many times. The V call is TRBV7-2, the J call TRBJ2-7; 7 bases match TRBD2. The CDR3 extends over 13 amino acids. J was trimmed by 4 bases and V by 2 bases; bases with no gene match: 2. Germline assignment: CDR1 SGHTA and CDR2 FQGNSA. The CDR3 DNA follows: TGTGCCAGCAGCTTACAAGCGGGGTACGAGCAGTACTTC. Protein product: CASSLQAGYEQYF.